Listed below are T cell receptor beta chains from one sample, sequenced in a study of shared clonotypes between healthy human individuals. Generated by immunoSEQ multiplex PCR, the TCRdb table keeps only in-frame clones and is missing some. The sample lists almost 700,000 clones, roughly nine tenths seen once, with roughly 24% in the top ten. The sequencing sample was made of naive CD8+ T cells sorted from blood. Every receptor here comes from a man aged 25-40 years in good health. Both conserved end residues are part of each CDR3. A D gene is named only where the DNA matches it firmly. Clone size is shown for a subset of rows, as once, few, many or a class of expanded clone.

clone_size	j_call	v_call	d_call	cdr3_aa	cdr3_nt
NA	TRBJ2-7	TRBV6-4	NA	CASSAWDGYEQYF	TGTGCCAGCAGTGCTTGGGACGGCTACGAGCAGTACTTC
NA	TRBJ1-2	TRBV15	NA	CATSSAGIYGYTF	TGTGCCACCAGCTCCGCGGGGATCTATGGCTACACCTTC
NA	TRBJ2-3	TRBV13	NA	CASSFSQGSGPGDTQYF	TGTGCCAGCAGCTTTTCGCAGGGATCCGGGCCTGGGGATACGCAGTATTTT
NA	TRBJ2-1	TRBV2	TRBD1	CASSPTGEWGNEQFF	TGTGCCAGCAGTCCCACAGGGGAGTGGGGCAATGAGCAGTTCTTC
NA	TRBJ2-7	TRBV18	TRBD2	CASSPDTSVEQYF	TGTGCCAGCTCACCAGACACTAGCGTCGAGCAGTACTTC
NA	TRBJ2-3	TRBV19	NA	CASSILGSGTDTQYF	TGTGCCAGTAGTATTCTCGGGAGTGGCACAGATACGCAGTATTTT
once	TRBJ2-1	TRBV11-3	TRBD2	CASSSGLAGGAYNEQFF	TGTGCCAGCAGCTCCGGACTAGCGGGAGGAGCTTACAATGAGCAGTTCTTC
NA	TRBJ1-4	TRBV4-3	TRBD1	CASSNRGTDTNEKLFF	TGCGCCAGCAGCAACCGGGGGACAGACACTAATGAAAAACTGTTTTTT
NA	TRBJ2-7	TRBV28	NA	CASSTLGGTQSYEQYF	TGTGCCAGCAGTACCTTAGGGGGGACTCAGTCCTACGAGCAGTACTTC
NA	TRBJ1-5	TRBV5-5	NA	CASSLLPTVGSNQPQHF	TGTGCCAGCAGCTTGCTGCCGACAGTTGGAAGCAATCAGCCCCAGCATTTT